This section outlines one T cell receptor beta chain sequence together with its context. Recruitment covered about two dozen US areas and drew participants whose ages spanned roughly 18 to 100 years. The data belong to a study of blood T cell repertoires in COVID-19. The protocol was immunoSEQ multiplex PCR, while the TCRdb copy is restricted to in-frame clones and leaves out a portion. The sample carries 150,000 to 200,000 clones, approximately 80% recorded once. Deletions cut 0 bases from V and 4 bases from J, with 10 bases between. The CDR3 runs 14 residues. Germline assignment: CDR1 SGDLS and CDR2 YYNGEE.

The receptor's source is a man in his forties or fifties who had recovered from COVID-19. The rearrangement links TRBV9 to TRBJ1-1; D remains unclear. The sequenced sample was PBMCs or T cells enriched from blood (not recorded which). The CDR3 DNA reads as TGTGCCAGCAGCGTAGTTGGGCATCTCACTGAAGCTTTCTTT. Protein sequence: CASSVVGHLTEAFF.